The 23 T cell receptor beta chains given below trace back to one sample, sequenced in a study of T cells in Graves' hyperthyroidism and ophthalmopathy. RNA transcripts served as the template for amplifying TCR beta CDR3 regions. During a first-round RT-PCR of the TCR CDR3, the HTBI primer set was used. A single record per CDR3 protein comes from TCRdb applying MiXCR to the multiplex PCR reads. The sample shows approximately 560,000 distinct CDR3 sequences, approximately 14% of them seen only once. Sequencing was performed on blood. These receptors all come from a woman aged 25 to 39 with Graves' hyperthyroidism.

For this clonotype: A single base separates this from a much larger clone, so it may be a read error. The V and J genes are TRBV29-1 and TRBJ2-5; tentative D call: TRBD2 (5 bases). With 1 base removed from V and 9 bases from J, the gap between germline ends came to 18 bases. This CDR3 spans 14 amino acids. Germline CDR1 and CDR2: SQVTM and ANQGSEA. DNA of the CDR3: TGCAGCGTTGAAGGTTACGGGTTGGAGGAGCCCCAGTACTTC. This sequence encodes CSVEGYGLEEPQYF.

This clonotype was counted at least ten times. The chain has TRBV24-1 and TRBJ1-5; D is ambiguous. V was trimmed by 4 bases and J by 5 bases, leaving 11 bases between them. Germline lookup yields CDR1 KGHDR and CDR2 SFDVKD. The CDR3 contains 14 residues. The CDR3 loop reads CATSDESGYQPQHF. In DNA, the CDR3 is TGTGCCACCAGTGACGAATCGGGGTATCAGCCCCAGCATTTT.

The sample holds many counts of this clonotype. The chain employs TRBV2 and TRBJ2-7; TRBD1 matches at 7 bases. Germline lookup yields CDR1 SNHLY and CDR2 FYNNEI. Unmatched junction bases numbered 3, after V lost 6 bases and J lost 1 base. CDR3 length equals 13 residues. The CDR3 DNA reads TGTGCCAGCAGAACGGACAGGTCCTACGAGCAGTACTTC. This codes for CASRTDRSYEQYF.

The gene calls are TRBV24-1 and TRBJ2-1; D unclear. The CDR3 is 12 amino acids. The V gene lost 7 bases and the J gene lost 5 bases, with 8 bases spanning the gap. Germline V gene lookup returns CDR1 KGHDR and CDR2 SFDVKD. CDR3 loop: CATSDFNNEQFF. The DNA of the CDR3 is TGTGCCACCAGCGACTTCAACAATGAGCAGTTCTTC.

This clonotype was picked up many times. This chain uses TRBV28 with TRBJ2-7; the match to TRBD2 covers 8 bases. Germline V lookup: CDR1 MDHEN, CDR2 SYDVKM. Germline trimming cut 5 bases from V and 6 bases from J; bases unmatched to any gene: 9. CDR3 length: 14 amino acids. The CDR3 loop reads CASSLSAGVSEQYF. CDR3 nucleotide sequence: TGTGCCAGCAGTCTCTCAGCGGGAGTATCCGAGCAGTACTTC.

The chain has TRBV10-3 and TRBJ2-3; 8 bases align to TRBD1. V gave up 4 bases and J gave up 4 bases; unmatched junction bases: 1. The CDR3 totals 13 residues. Germline CDR1 reads ENHRY; CDR2 reads SYGVKD. The CDR3 sequence: CAISAGGADTQYF. CDR3 nucleotides: TGTGCCATCAGTGCAGGGGGCGCAGATACGCAGTATTTT.

Comment on this clonotype: The junction differs from germline at one of its ends, possibly a read error. The CDR3 region has the DNA TGTGCCAACTCGCCCCAAGCGGGAGGGAGAGAGATCCAGTACTTC. Its translation: CANSPQAGGREIQYF. The chain carries TRBV6-2 or TRBV6-3 and TRBJ2-5; 10 nucleotides agree with TRBD2. Germline values: CDR1 MNHEY, CDR2 SVGEGT. This CDR3 comprises 15 residues.

A single count supports this clonotype. V gene TRBV19 combines with J gene TRBJ2-5, with 8 positions matching TRBD2. V shed 5 bases and J 5 bases; nucleotides not matched to a gene: 13. The CDR3 extends over 16 amino acids. The germline CDR1 and CDR2 sequences are LNHDA and SQIVND (reference sequence). CDR3 coding DNA: TGTGCCAGTAGTTTCGGGGGGGTTGGGGGCCGGGAGACCCAGTACTTC. Its protein product is CASSFGGVGGRETQYF.

This clonotype was seen repeatedly, ten times or more. The rearrangement links TRBV29-1 to TRBJ2-5, with 7 positions matching TRBD1. CDR3 length: 13 residues. With 8 bases clipped from V and 5 bases from J, the junction kept 11 bases outside the gene matches. CDR1 is SQVTM, CDR2 ANQGSEA, per germline. The CDR3 sequence is CSIQTGFHETQYF. CDR3 in DNA: TGCAGCATACAGACAGGGTTTCACGAGACCCAGTACTTC.

This clonotype has at least ten counts. The CDR3 region is CASSSGRMGPYNEQFF. DNA for the CDR3: TGTGCCAGCAGTTCGGGAAGAATGGGGCCTTACAATGAGCAGTTCTTC. The chain combines TRBV6-2 or TRBV6-3 with TRBJ2-1; D might be TRBD1 or TRBD2, each matching 5 bases. The V end was cut by 4 bases, the J end by 4 bases, with 17 bases between. Germline values: CDR1 MNHEY, CDR2 SVGEGT. The CDR3 spans 16 residues.

This clonotype appeared a few times. V gene TRBV4-3 combines with J gene TRBJ2-3; the match to TRBD2 covers 8 bases. Trimming removed 4 bases from V and 7 bases from J; junction bases left unmatched: 10. CDR3 length: 15 residues. Germline lookup yields CDR1 LGHNA and CDR2 YSLEER. CDR3 amino acids: CASSPSREGPYTQYF. DNA of the CDR3: TGCGCCAGCAGCCCAAGTCGGGAGGGCCCTTATACGCAGTATTTT.

There are many counts of this clonotype. J is TRBJ2-3 and V is TRBV20-1, with TRBD2 identical over 10 bases. CDR1 is DFQATT, CDR2 SNEGSKA, per germline (reference sequence). This CDR3 has 15 residues. Unmatched junction bases numbered 9, after V lost 5 bases and J lost 4 bases. The CDR3 is CSAPPASGSSDTQYF. CDR3 DNA sequence: TGCAGTGCTCCCCCCGCTAGCGGGAGCTCAGATACGCAGTATTTT.

The chain joins TRBV7-9 to TRBJ2-1; 11 bases agree with TRBD2. CDR3 length: 16 residues. The V gene end was trimmed by 5 bases and the J gene end by 8 bases; junction bases not matched to a gene: 11. Germline assignment: CDR1 SEHNR and CDR2 FQNEAQ (reference sequence). The CDR3 nucleotides read TGTGCCAGCAGCCACGACATAGCGGGAGGGGTCCATGAGCAGTTCTTC. Translating gives CASSHDIAGGVHEQFF. The entire variable domain, with the rest obtained from reference TRBV7-9 and TRBJ2-1, is as follows: DTGVSQNPRHKITKRGQNVTFRCDPISEHNRLYWYRQTLGQGPEFLTYFQNEAQLEKSRLLSDRFSAERPKGSFSTLEIQRTEQGDSAMYLCASSHDIAGGVHEQFFGPGTRLTVL.

In this sample, this clonotype turned up many times. Here the CDR3 DNA reads TGTGCCAGCAGCGTAGAGGAGGGGATTGAGCAGTTCTTC. Protein sequence: CASSVEEGIEQFF. This chain connects TRBV9 to TRBJ2-1; a possible D gene is TRBD2 (6 bases). The CDR3 runs 13 residues. From germline, CDR1 is SGDLS and CDR2 YYNGEE. Trimming removed 0 bases at V and 9 bases at J, with 10 bases between.

The chain carries TRBV12-3 or TRBV12-4 and TRBJ2-3; TRBD2 matches 8 bases. CDR3 length: 15 amino acids. Trimming cost V 5 bases and J 2 bases; bases outside gene matches: 6. This CDR3 is CASSPGGVFTDTQYF. In DNA, the CDR3 is TGTGCCAGCAGTCCCGGGGGGGTCTTCACAGATACGCAGTATTTT.

In this sample, this clonotype turned up many times. This rearrangement joins TRBV7-8 to TRBJ2-7; D may be TRBD1 (6 bases). The CDR3 has 13 amino acids. CDR1 and CDR2 from the germline V gene are SGHVS and FQNEAQ. With 5 bases removed from V and 7 bases from J, the gap between germline ends came to 15 bases. The CDR3 loop is CASSTTGRGEQYF. The CDR3 coding sequence is TGTGCCAGCAGCACGACAGGACGAGGGGAGCAGTACTTC.

V usage is TRBV20-1 and J usage is TRBJ1-4; D gene unclear. V was cut by 8 bases and J by 5 bases, with 9 bases left in between. Germline V gene sequence: CDR1 DFQATT, CDR2 SNEGSKA (reference sequence). There are 11 residues in the CDR3. The CDR3 is CSPDRNEKLFF. Here the CDR3 DNA reads TGCAGTCCGGACCGAAATGAAAAACTGTTTTTT.

The table lists this clonotype with a few counts. The chain links TRBV7-9 to TRBJ2-7, with D hard to call. In germline, CDR1 is SEHNR, CDR2 FQNEAQ (reference sequence). V was shortened by 5 bases and J by 7 bases, with 15 bases between the two germline ends. The length of the CDR3 is 13 residues. The CDR3 is CASSAEAEVEQYF. In DNA form, the CDR3 reads TGTGCCAGCAGCGCAGAAGCTGAGGTTGAGCAGTACTTC.

The chain links TRBV7-2 to TRBJ2-7; 7 positions agree with TRBD1. V shed 1 base and J 2 bases; nucleotides not matched to a gene: 5. The germline CDR1 and CDR2 sequences are SGHTA and FQGNSA. CDR3 length equals 15 residues. The CDR3 loop reads CASSLGPGQTYEQYF. Here the CDR3 DNA reads TGTGCCAGCAGCTTAGGGCCGGGACAGACCTACGAGCAGTACTTC.

The V and J genes are TRBV27 and TRBJ2-7; the D is unclear. Germline CDR1 is MNHEY and CDR2 is SMNVEV (reference sequence). Trimming took 4 bases from V and 6 from J, leaving 10 bases between them. The CDR3 length is 12 residues. The CDR3 sequence is CASSSQDLEQYF. The CDR3 region has the DNA TGTGCCAGCAGTTCCCAGGATCTCGAGCAGTACTTC.

V usage is TRBV28 and J usage is TRBJ1-2; D might be TRBD1 (5 bases). V was cut by 2 bases and J by 5 bases, with 21 bases left in between. This CDR3 comprises 17 residues. Germline CDR1 and CDR2: MDHEN and SYDVKM. DNA of the CDR3: TGTGCCAGCAGTTTACGCGTAGGTCCAGGGAGGGTTTATGGCTACACCTTC. Its translation: CASSLRVGPGRVYGYTF.

This clonotype has ten or more counts. The rearrangement uses TRBV11-2 and TRBJ1-2; D gene uncertain. The V gene lost 5 bases and the J gene lost 4 bases, with 8 bases spanning the gap. Germline lookup yields CDR1 SGHAT and CDR2 FQNNGV. The CDR3 extends over 12 amino acids. The CDR3 DNA reads TGTGCCAGCAGCGAAGATCCCTATGGCTACACCTTC. This gives the protein CASSEDPYGYTF.

This sequence joins TRBV29-1 and TRBJ2-2; TRBD2 is a possible D gene (6 bases). V was shortened by 5 bases and J by 0 bases, with 10 bases between the two germline ends. The CDR3 loop spans 14 amino acids. Germline V lookup: CDR1 SQVTM, CDR2 ANQGSEA. The CDR3 DNA is TGCAGCGTTAGGCGGGATCCGAACACCGGGGAGCTGTTTTTT. This sequence encodes CSVRRDPNTGELFF.